The 3 T cell receptor beta chains below come from one sample, sequenced in a study of cytomegalovirus exposure and HLA in healthy donors. Primers for the PCR totalled 60 Vbeta and 13 Jbeta. Some clones are missing from TCRdb's copy, which holds only in-frame ones; the method was immunoSEQ multiplex PCR. The table for this sample gives roughly 57,000 clones. Sequenced input: PBMCs. The receptors here all came from a woman aged 25 to 39 in good health and CMV-seropositive.

This chain uses TRBV18 with TRBJ1-1, with 12 bases lining up with TRBD1. CDR1 KGHSH and CDR2 LQKENI come from the germline V gene. The V gene end was trimmed by 3 bases and the J gene end by 8 bases; junction bases not matched to a gene: 7. The CDR3 contains 15 residues. CDR3 loop: CASSPSGTGGREAFF. CDR3 in DNA: TGTGCCAGCTCACCTTCGGGGACAGGGGGCCGGGAAGCTTTCTTT.

The chain has TRBV25-1 and TRBJ1-5; the D gene is possibly TRBD1 (5 bases). From germline, CDR1 is MGHDK and CDR2 SYGVNS. Trimming removed 11 bases at V and 2 bases at J, with 13 bases between. CDR3 length: 13 residues. The DNA of the CDR3 is TGTGCCGGGGCTGACTGGGGCAATCAGCCCCAGCATTTT. This codes for CAGADWGNQPQHF.

The rearrangement links TRBV29-1 to TRBJ1-1; TRBD1 might be the D (6 bases). V was trimmed by 7 bases and J by 7 bases, leaving 19 bases between them. Per the germline V gene, CDR1 is SQVTM and CDR2 is ANQGSEA. The CDR3 length is 13 residues. CDR3 loop: CSAFGRGIGEAFF. CDR3 nucleotides: TGCAGCGCATTCGGCAGGGGAATTGGTGAAGCTTTCTTT.